These 11 T cell receptor beta chains were sequenced from one sample in a study of T-cell memory formation after mild COVID-19. TCRdb re-derived calls from the 5' RACE reads in MiXCR, one entry per CDR3 protein. The sample has about 190,000 distinct CDR3 sequences, about a sixth seen once. Sequenced: PBMCs or a T cell subset sorted from them (not recorded which). The receptors derive from an adult woman who had mild COVID-19 (a few samples of this study predate the infection). Cell type and time point are not known.

The chain recombines TRBV12-3 or TRBV12-4 with TRBJ1-5, with a weak D call TRBD1 (5 bases). Trimming pared 3 bases from V and 1 base from J, leaving 10 bases between. The CDR3 has 15 residues. In DNA, the CDR3 is TGTGCCAGCAGTTTCGCAGGGCGGAGCAATCAGCCCCAGCATTTT. This sequence encodes CASSFAGRSNQPQHF.

This clonotype was seen only a few times. This sequence joins TRBV12-3 or TRBV12-4 and TRBJ2-3; a possible D gene is TRBD2 (5 bases). The CDR3 covers 13 residues. The germline V and J ends were trimmed by 5 bases and 2 bases, with 8 bases remaining between them. CDR3 amino acids: CASSRGFTDTQYF. The CDR3 DNA reads as TGTGCCAGCAGTCGGGGTTTCACAGATACGCAGTATTTT.

This clonotype has only a few counts. The DNA is omitted, as the CDR3 cannot be located on it reliably, and the CDR3 follows TCRdb's listing. The rearrangement uses TRBV21-1 and TRBJ1-5; TRBD1, the table's D call, lacks a check against the DNA. TRBV21-1 is given as a pseudogene. The CDR3 numbers 16 amino acids, ends counted. The CDR3 sequence is CASSNGWGQGNQPQHF.

This clonotype was found a few times. The V and J genes are TRBV14 and TRBJ2-1, with D possibly TRBD2 on 6 matching bases. This CDR3 spans 15 amino acids. The V and J ends lost 5 bases and 7 bases respectively, with 18 bases between them. Per the germline V gene, CDR1 is SGHDN and CDR2 is FVKESK. CDR3 sequence reads: CASSENGRGGNEQFF. The CDR3 DNA follows: TGTGCCAGCAGCGAGAACGGGAGAGGTGGTAATGAGCAGTTCTTC.

The chain is built from TRBV7-2 and TRBJ1-1; 7 nucleotides agree with TRBD1. The CDR3 is made up of 14 amino acids. With V trimmed by 1 base and J by 4 bases, 3 bases remained unmatched. Germline V gene sequence: CDR1 SGHTA, CDR2 FQGNSA. The CDR3 is CASSLVEGATEAFF. The CDR3 nucleotides read TGTGCCAGCAGCTTAGTTGAGGGGGCCACTGAAGCTTTCTTT. Supplemented by reference TRBV7-2 and TRBJ1-1, the full variable domain reads GAGVSQSPSNKVTEKGKDVELRCDPISGHTALYWYRQSLGQGLEFLIYFQGNSAPDKSGLPSDRFSAERTGGSVSTLTIQRTQQEDSAVYLCASSLVEGATEAFFGQGTRLTVV.

The rearrangement joins TRBV7-2 to TRBJ1-2; no clear D. CDR1 is SGHTA, CDR2 FQGNSA, per germline. V was trimmed by 2 bases and J by 0 bases, leaving 7 bases between them. CDR3 length equals 14 residues. The CDR3 coding sequence is TGTGCCAGCAGCTTACACTCTACTAACTATGGCTACACCTTC. Protein: CASSLHSTNYGYTF.

This sequence joins TRBV18 and TRBJ2-7; 8 nucleotides agree with TRBD2. CDR1 is KGHSH, CDR2 LQKENI, per germline. The ends lost 4 bases at V and 4 bases at J; junction bases unmatched: 15. This CDR3 is built from 17 residues. The CDR3 DNA reads as TGTGCCAGCTCACTCCAACCAACTAGCGGAGGGGGGTACGAGCAGTACTTC. This encodes CASSLQPTSGGGYEQYF.

Ten or more counts support this clonotype. This chain links TRBV18 with TRBJ1-1, with 7 bases identical to TRBD1. In germline, CDR1 is KGHSH, CDR2 LQKENI. V lost 6 bases and J lost 1; bases outside the gene matches: 5. The CDR3 has 14 amino acids. CDR3 amino acids: CASSPGTANTEAFF. The CDR3 coding sequence is TGTGCCAGCTCGCCAGGGACAGCGAACACTGAAGCTTTCTTT.

This clonotype occurred a few times. The chain joins TRBV6-5 to TRBJ1-5; D is unresolved. Germline-derived CDR1 and CDR2 are MNHEY and SVGAGI. Trimming cost V 2 bases and J 6 bases, with 8 bases left between them. There are 13 residues in the CDR3. Here the CDR3 reads CASSYTRVQPQHF. In nucleotides, the CDR3 is TGTGCCAGCAGTTACACTAGGGTTCAGCCCCAGCATTTT.

This clonotype occurred many times. The chain carries TRBV12-3 or TRBV12-4 and TRBJ1-4; TRBD1 matches 7 bases. The V gene end was trimmed by 2 bases and the J gene end by 8 bases; junction bases not matched to a gene: 5. The length of the CDR3 is 14 residues. The CDR3 sequence is CASSLRGLGEKLFF. DNA for the CDR3: TGTGCCAGCAGTTTAAGGGGGCTCGGAGAAAAACTGTTTTTT.

This clonotype was recorded a few times. V and J are TRBV4-1 and TRBJ2-5, with TRBD2 identical over 11 bases. Germline CDR1 is MGHRA and CDR2 is YSYEKL. V was pared by 4 bases and J by 0 bases, with 16 bases of the junction left unmatched. The CDR3 covers 20 residues. CDR3 DNA: TGCGCCAGCAGCCGAACCACGCTAGGACTAGCGGGCGCGTACCAAGAGACCCAGTACTTC. It yields the protein CASSRTTLGLAGAYQETQYF.